This TCR beta chain is drawn from a study of cytomegalovirus exposure and HLA in healthy donors. Unmatched junction bases numbered 3, after V lost 7 bases and J lost 4 bases. The length of the CDR3 is 12 residues. From germline, CDR1 is MNHNY and CDR2 SVGAGI (reference sequence). Use of 60 Vbeta and 13 Jbeta primers characterized the PCR. Some clones are missing from TCRdb's copy, which holds only in-frame ones; the method was immunoSEQ multiplex PCR. The sample has 200,000 to 250,000 clones; roughly 87% are singletons. Healthy bone marrow donors made up the cohort. The chain has TRBV6-6 and TRBJ1-1; TRBD1 aligns across 7 bases. The TCR sequence derives from a woman aged 40-49 years in good health and CMV-seropositive. Sequencing was performed on PBMCs. The CDR3 nucleotides are TGTGCCAGCATCCAGGGGGGCACTGAAGCTTTCTTT. It translates to CASIQGGTEAFF.